Listed here are 5 T cell receptor beta chains from one sample, sequenced in a study of blood T cell repertoires in COVID-19. The data were produced by immunoSEQ multiplex PCR, yet TCRdb's version contains in-frame clones alone and is incomplete. The top ten hold 25% to 35% of the sample, which has roughly 85,000 clones, approximately 90% seen once. Sequencing was performed on peripheral blood. The receptors come from a man aged 50 or older with active or convalescent COVID-19.

V is TRBV6-5 and J is TRBJ2-1, with 7 bases that match TRBD1. CDR1 MNHEY and CDR2 SVGAGI come from the germline V gene. The junction had 8 bases not matched to a gene; V was cut back by 8 bases and J by 4 bases. This CDR3 spans 14 amino acids. This chain's CDR3 is CASERDRRYNEQFF. CDR3 bases: TGTGCCAGCGAGAGGGACAGACGGTACAATGAGCAGTTCTTC.

V and J are TRBV19 and TRBJ1-1, with 8 bases fitting TRBD1. This CDR3 spans 13 amino acids. Germline CDR1 reads LNHDA; CDR2 reads SQIVND (reference sequence). The V segment lost 5 bases and the J segment 6 bases; nucleotides outside the gene matches: 5. CDR3 sequence: CASSDQQGAEAFF. The CDR3 nucleotides are TGTGCCAGTAGTGATCAACAGGGGGCTGAAGCTTTCTTT.

V is TRBV24-1 and J is TRBJ2-1; D perhaps matches TRBD1 (8 bases). From germline, CDR1 is KGHDR and CDR2 SFDVKD. V lost 3 bases and J 8 bases, leaving 37 bases between the germline ends. The CDR3 consists of 22 residues. The CDR3 DNA is TGTGCCACCAGTGATCTTCCCGCCACAGGGGGACTTGTGGGAGGGCCTCCGTATGAGCAGTTCTTC. This codes for CATSDLPATGGLVGGPPYEQFF.

V usage is TRBV7-8 and J usage is TRBJ1-2; 11 bases map to TRBD1. V dropped 5 bases and J dropped 6; count of bases not matched to a gene: 11. Germline assignment: CDR1 SGHVS and CDR2 FQNEAQ. This CDR3 spans 16 amino acids. CDR3 bases: TGTGCCAGCAGCGGCCGGGACAGGGGGGCAATAGATGGCTACACCTTC. Translating it yields CASSGRDRGAIDGYTF.

This clone was recorded once. The gene calls are TRBV6-1 and TRBJ1-3; D might be TRBD1 (6 bases). This CDR3 has 16 residues. Trimming took off 2 bases at V and 4 bases at J, with 15 bases between the two ends. Germline V gene data show CDR1 as MNHNS and CDR2 as SASEGT. The DNA of the CDR3 is TGTGCCAGCAGTGAAATCGCAGACAGGCGGGGAAACACCATATATTTT. This encodes CASSEIADRRGNTIYF.